The T cell receptor (beta chain) described here comes from a study of T cell responses to AZD1222 COVID-19 vaccine. The study, taken as a whole, reports: Nearly half of spike-specific TCRs reportedly go after variant regions that carry no mutations. Donor demographics were predominantly white British with a female majority; clonal diversity may be underestimated.

This clone was detected only a few times. Its antigen is as yet unknown. The repertoire was sequenced with immunoSEQ multiplex PCR; TCRdb's copy has only in-frame clones and lacks some. The sample records roughly 170,000 clones, 90% being singletons. CDR1 and CDR2 from the germline V gene are SGDLS and YYNGEE. Trimming stripped 0 bases from V and 1 base from J, with 5 bases between. The CDR3 length is 14 residues. V usage is TRBV9 and J usage is TRBJ2-1, with D possibly being TRBD1 (5 bases). This material consisted of peripheral blood, taken on day 0 of AZD1222 vaccination. This receptor was identified in an adult in good health. CDR3 DNA: TGTGCCAGCAGCGTAGAGGGGTCCTACAATGAGCAGTTCTTC. Protein: CASSVEGSYNEQFF.